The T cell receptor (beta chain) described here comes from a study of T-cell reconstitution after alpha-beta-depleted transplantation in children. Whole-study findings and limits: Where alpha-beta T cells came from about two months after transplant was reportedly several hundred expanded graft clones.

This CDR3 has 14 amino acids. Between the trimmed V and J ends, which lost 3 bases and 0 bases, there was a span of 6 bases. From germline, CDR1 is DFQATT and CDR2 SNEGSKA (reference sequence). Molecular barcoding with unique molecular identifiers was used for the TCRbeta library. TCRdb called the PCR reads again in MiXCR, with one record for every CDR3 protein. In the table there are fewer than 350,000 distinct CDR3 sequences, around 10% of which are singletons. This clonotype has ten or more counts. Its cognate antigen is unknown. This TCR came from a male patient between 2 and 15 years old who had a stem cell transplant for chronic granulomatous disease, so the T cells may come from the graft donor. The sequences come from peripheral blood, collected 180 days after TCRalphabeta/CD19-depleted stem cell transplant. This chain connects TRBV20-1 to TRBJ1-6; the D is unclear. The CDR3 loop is CSARLSSYNSPLHF. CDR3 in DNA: TGCAGTGCTAGGTTAAGCTCCTATAATTCACCCCTCCACTTT.